Presented here are 16 T cell receptor beta chains from one specimen sequenced in a study of blood T cell repertoires in COVID-19. Only in-frame clones appear in the TCRdb table, and some are missing; sequencing was by immunoSEQ multiplex PCR. The sample records hundreds of thousands of clones, around nine tenths being singletons. The material sequenced was peripheral blood. The origin of the receptors is a man between 60 and 75 years old who had recovered from COVID-19.

This chain joins TRBV27 and TRBJ1-2; no clear D. Trimming took off 6 bases at V and 0 bases at J, with 17 bases between the two ends. Germline V gives CDR1 MNHEY, CDR2 SMNVEV (reference sequence). The CDR3 totals 16 residues. The CDR3 sequence: CASRLGGRFSNYGYTF. The CDR3, as DNA: TGTGCCAGCAGACTGGGAGGAAGATTCTCTAACTATGGCTACACCTTC.

The V and J genes are TRBV7-2 and TRBJ1-1; D perhaps matches TRBD1 (5 bases). Germline-derived CDR1 and CDR2 are SGHTA and FQGNSA. This CDR3 is 13 amino acids long. Trimming removed 4 bases from V and 8 bases from J, with 14 bases in between. The CDR3 region is CASSSYLDREAFF. In DNA, the CDR3 is TGTGCCAGCAGCTCCTACTTAGACAGAGAAGCTTTCTTT.

On this clone: A read error may produce the germline difference seen at one junction end. The chain joins TRBV4-2 to TRBJ2-7; weak D call: TRBD1 (5 bases). Germline values: CDR1 LGHNA, CDR2 YNFKEQ. The CDR3 has 15 amino acids. The CDR3 DNA follows: TGTGCCAGCACCCAAGACGGCGGCAGGGATTACGAGCAGTACTTC. This codes for CASTQDGGRDYEQYF.

This clone appeared a single time. The chain carries TRBV6-6 and TRBJ2-2; 7 bases are a match to TRBD2. The CDR3 loop spans 18 amino acids. The germline V gene has CDR1 MNHNY and CDR2 SVGAGI (reference sequence). Germline trimming cut 5 bases from V and 7 bases from J; bases unmatched to any gene: 19. The CDR3 spells CASSPPPHSGEGSGELFF. The DNA of the CDR3 is TGTGCCAGCAGTCCACCCCCCCACAGTGGGGAGGGGAGCGGGGAGCTGTTTTTT.

In its sample, this clone was seen once. V usage is TRBV3-1 (or the pseudogene TRBV3-2) and J usage is TRBJ1-1, with D perhaps matching TRBD1 (6 bases). V was cut by 1 base and J by 10 bases, with 10 bases left in between. The germline gives CDR1 LGHDT, CDR2 YNNKEL (reference sequence). The length of the CDR3 is 12 residues. The CDR3 spells CASSQAGGAAFF. DNA for the CDR3: TGTGCCAGCAGCCAAGCCGGGGGGGCAGCTTTCTTT.

This clone was detected many times. The CDR3 is CASTQGANTEAFF. CDR3 DNA sequence: TGTGCCAGCACCCAGGGGGCTAACACTGAAGCTTTCTTT. The gene calls are TRBV9 and TRBJ1-1, with TRBD1 matching 8 bases. This CDR3 contains 13 residues. Germline CDR1 SGDLS, CDR2 YYNGEE. Trimming cost V 6 bases and J 2 bases; bases outside gene matches: 3.

As DNA, the CDR3 is TGTGCCTGGAGTCTTGCGGTCGAAGCTTTCTTT. Translating gives CAWSLAVEAFF. This chain uses TRBV30 with TRBJ1-1, with no clear D. CDR1 and CDR2 (germline): GTSNPN, SVGIG (reference sequence). Trimming cost V 2 bases and J 8 bases, with 9 bases left between them. The CDR3 loop spans 11 amino acids.

V usage is TRBV6-5 and J usage is TRBJ2-4; D unresolved. V lost 0 bases, J lost 4 bases, and 10 bases lay in between. The CDR3 has 15 residues. The germline V gene has CDR1 MNHEY and CDR2 SVGAGI. The CDR3: CASSYSSENKNIQYF. The CDR3 nucleotides read TGTGCCAGCAGTTACTCGAGCGAGAATAAAAACATTCAGTACTTC.

The chain links TRBV28 to TRBJ1-4; TRBD1 might be the D (5 bases). Germline V gene data show CDR1 as MDHEN and CDR2 as SYDVKM. V was shortened by 4 bases and J by 7 bases, with 13 bases between the two germline ends. CDR3 size: 14 residues. The CDR3 is CASSSQQETEKLFF. The CDR3 DNA is TGTGCCAGCAGTTCCCAACAGGAAACTGAAAAACTGTTTTTT.

This clone was detected many times. This chain connects TRBV28 to TRBJ2-1; possibly TRBD2 for D (6 bases). Trimming removed 2 bases at V and 4 bases at J, with 21 bases between. CDR3 length equals 18 residues. Germline CDR1 reads MDHEN; CDR2 reads SYDVKM. The CDR3 loop is CASSLIFSLWRGYNEQFF. DNA of the CDR3: TGTGCCAGCAGTTTAATATTCTCCCTCTGGAGGGGTTACAATGAGCAGTTCTTC.

This chain links TRBV11-3 with TRBJ1-1; D remains ambiguous. This CDR3 comprises 13 residues. Per the germline V gene, CDR1 is SGHNT and CDR2 is YENEEA. Deletions cut 4 bases from V and 3 bases from J, with 9 bases between. CDR3 sequence reads: CASSWSPHTEAFF. CDR3 bases: TGTGCCAGCAGCTGGAGTCCGCACACTGAAGCTTTCTTT.

This clone is a singleton in its sample. The chain combines TRBV6-5 with TRBJ2-7, with D possibly TRBD1 on 5 matching bases. The CDR3 is made up of 14 amino acids. The V gene's germline CDR1 is MNHEY and CDR2 SVGAGI. Trimming stripped 7 bases from V and 7 bases from J, with 20 bases between. The CDR3 sequence: CASTPRGRGREQYF. In DNA form, the CDR3 reads TGTGCCAGCACCCCAAGGGGAAGGGGAAGGGAGCAGTACTTC.

This clone was found once. The chain uses TRBV27 and TRBJ1-4; perhaps TRBD1 as D (6 bases). V lost 3 bases, J lost 3 bases, and 8 bases lay in between. This CDR3 comprises 14 residues. The germline V gene encodes CDR1 MNHEY and CDR2 SMNVEV (reference sequence). CDR3 sequence reads: CASSFQGSNEKLFF. CDR3 DNA: TGTGCCAGCAGTTTTCAGGGGTCTAATGAAAAACTGTTTTTT.

The chain has TRBV29-1 and TRBJ2-1; 7 bases map to TRBD2. Germline V lookup: CDR1 SQVTM, CDR2 ANQGSEA. Losses at the gene ends were 7 bases for V and 7 bases for J; bases not matched to a gene: 7. The length of the CDR3 is 12 residues. CDR3: CSGGRERNEQFF. The CDR3 nucleotides are TGCAGCGGAGGGCGGGAGAGGAATGAGCAGTTCTTC.

The chain carries TRBV11-3 and TRBJ2-7; tentatively, D is TRBD2 (6 bases). V dropped 2 bases and J dropped 0 bases, with 8 bases sitting between them. Germline assignment: CDR1 SGHNT and CDR2 YENEEA. CDR3 length equals 14 residues. The CDR3 DNA follows: TGTGCCAGCAGCTTACTAGCGTCCTCCTACGAGCAGTACTTC. The encoded protein is CASSLLASSYEQYF.

The chain uses TRBV28 and TRBJ2-7, with 9 bases aligning to TRBD1. This CDR3 region has 15 residues. The germline V gene encodes CDR1 MDHEN and CDR2 SYDVKM. The J segment lost 4 bases and the V segment lost 5 bases, leaving 9 bases of the junction unmatched. CDR3 nucleotide sequence: TGTGCCAGCAGTCCTGTAGGACAGGGGAGGTACGAGCAGTACTTC. Its protein is CASSPVGQGRYEQYF. Drawing the rest from reference TRBV28 and TRBJ2-7, the complete variable domain is DVKVTQSSRYLVKRTGEKVFLECVQDMDHENMFWYRQDPGLGLRLIYFSYDVKMKEKGDIPEGYSVSREKKERFSLILESASTNQTSMYLCASSPVGQGRYEQYFGPGTRLTVT.